The following is a T cell receptor beta chain sequence with its context. The antigen is undetermined. A single record per CDR3 protein comes from TCRdb applying MiXCR to the RT-PCR reads. The sample includes about 800,000 distinct CDR3 sequences, 21% of them seen just once. The CDR3 extends over 15 amino acids. V shed 2 bases and J 3 bases; nucleotides not matched to a gene: 5. Germline lookup yields CDR1 SGDLS and CDR2 YYNGEE. The data originate from a study of response to subunit inactivated influenza vaccine. Overall study findings and caveats: It was suggested by the authors that few new T cells are recruited by each seasonal influenza vaccination.

This material consisted of PBMCs from blood, taken around 5 days after vaccination. The TCR originated in a man aged 45-60 years who received an inactivated influenza vaccine. V and J are TRBV9 and TRBJ2-1; 7 bases align to TRBD2. The CDR3 is CASSVVGTNYNEQFF. CDR3 DNA: TGTGCCAGCAGCGTTGTAGGGACTAACTACAATGAGCAGTTCTTC.